What follows describes a single T cell receptor (beta chain). Germline-derived CDR1 and CDR2 are MNHEY and SMNVEV (reference sequence). J lost 5 bases, V lost 1 base, and 10 bases had no gene match. This CDR3 has 18 amino acids. Clones were read by immunoSEQ multiplex PCR, and TCRdb kept only the in-frame ones, dropping some. This table has fewer than 300,000 clones, 75% to 90% appearing once. This entry comes from a study of blood T cell repertoires in COVID-19. Study-wide context: Sources were T cells, B-cell-depleted T cells, or PBMCs; the material itself was cDNA or gDNA.

The study drew participants aged about 18 to 89 years from some 24 US areas. Each participant's cohort was designated according to participant-reported clinical history. Sequenced sample: PBMCs or T cells enriched from blood (not recorded which). This TCR was sampled from a woman aged 45-59 years who had recovered from COVID-19. The V gene is TRBV27, the J gene TRBJ2-3, with TRBD2 identical over 12 bases. The CDR3 DNA is TGTGCCAGCAGTTTATTTCCCCTAGCGGGGGGGCCGGGAGATACGCAGTATTTT. This encodes CASSLFPLAGGPGDTQYF.